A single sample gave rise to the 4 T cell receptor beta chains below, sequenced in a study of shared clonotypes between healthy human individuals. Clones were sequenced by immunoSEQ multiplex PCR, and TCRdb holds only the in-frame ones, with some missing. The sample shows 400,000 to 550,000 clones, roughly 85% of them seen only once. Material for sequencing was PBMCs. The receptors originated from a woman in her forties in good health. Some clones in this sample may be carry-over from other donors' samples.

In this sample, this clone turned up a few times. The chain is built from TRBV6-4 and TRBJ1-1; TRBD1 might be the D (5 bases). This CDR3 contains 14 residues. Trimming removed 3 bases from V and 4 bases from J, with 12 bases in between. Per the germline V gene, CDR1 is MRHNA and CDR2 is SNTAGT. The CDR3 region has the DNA TGTGCCAGCAGTGATGGCAGGGAGGGCACTGAAGCTTTCTTT. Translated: CASSDGREGTEAFF.

The CDR3 spells CASSSTGREQYF. The CDR3 DNA reads as TGTGCCAGCAGCTCGACAGGGCGCGAGCAGTACTTC. The chain uses TRBV11-1 and TRBJ2-7; 7 bases fit TRBD1. The CDR3 contains 12 residues. Germline-derived CDR1 and CDR2 are SGHAT and FQDESV (reference sequence). Unmatched junction bases numbered 3, after V lost 4 bases and J lost 6 bases.

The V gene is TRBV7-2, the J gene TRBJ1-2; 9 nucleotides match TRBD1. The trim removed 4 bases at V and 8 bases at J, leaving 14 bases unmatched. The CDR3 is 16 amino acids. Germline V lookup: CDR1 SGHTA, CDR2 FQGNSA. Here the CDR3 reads CASSSYRDRETGGYTF. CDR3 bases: TGTGCCAGCAGCTCGTACCGGGACAGGGAGACGGGGGGCTACACCTTC.

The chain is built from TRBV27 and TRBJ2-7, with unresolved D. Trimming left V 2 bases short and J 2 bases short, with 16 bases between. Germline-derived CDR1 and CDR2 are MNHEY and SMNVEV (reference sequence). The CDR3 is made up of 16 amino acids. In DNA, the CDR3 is TGTGCCAGCAGTTTAGTTGGCGGCAGTGGGCCCTACGAGCAGTACTTC. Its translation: CASSLVGGSGPYEQYF.